This T cell receptor beta chain was profiled in a study of post-analysis software for immune sequencing data. Study results and caveats: People with multiple sclerosis had a significantly lower normalized Chao1 diversity than controls did. In patients, TRBV5-6, TRBV5-1 and TRBV20-1 belonged to five or six TRBV segments found more frequently than in controls.

Points on this clonotype: The antigen remains undetermined.

This CDR3 has 19 amino acids. Trimming shortened V by 1 base and J by 0 bases, and 19 bases separated the two germline ends. CDR1 and CDR2 from the germline V gene are SGHVS and FNYEAQ. Unique-molecular-identifier-tagged TCR beta cDNA libraries were used. TCRdb processed the PCR reads anew with MiXCR; each CDR3 protein has one entry. The data hold roughly 870,000 distinct CDR3 sequences, with roughly 58% observed a single time. Material for sequencing was blood. V is TRBV7-6 and J is TRBJ2-4, with D perhaps TRBD1 or TRBD2 (5 bases each). This TCR was sampled from a girl aged 5-17 years with multiple sclerosis. CDR3 sequence reads: CASSLGGTGGLLAKNIQYF. For the CDR3, the DNA is TGTGCCAGCAGCTTAGGAGGTACAGGAGGCTTGCTAGCCAAAAACATTCAGTACTTC.